The 3 T cell receptor beta chains reported below all come from one sample, sequenced in a study of OX40 agonist ivuxolimab in advanced cancers. Clones were sequenced by immunoSEQ multiplex PCR, and TCRdb holds only the in-frame ones, with some missing. The table lists around 120,000 clones, roughly nine tenths of them singletons. The sequencing here drew on CD4+ or CD8+ T cells sorted from blood, taken in a trial of the OX40 agonist ivuxolimab. These receptors all stem from an adult with an advanced solid tumor such as melanoma, head and neck, liver or kidney cancer.

The chain links TRBV7-8 to TRBJ1-6; possibly TRBD1 for D (5 bases). V lost 1 base, J lost 6 bases, and 13 bases lay in between. In germline, CDR1 is SGHVS, CDR2 FQNEAQ. The CDR3 loop spans 16 amino acids. The DNA for the CDR3 is TGTGCCAGCAGCTTAGAACCCAGGGAGACTAATTCACCCCTCCACTTT. This codes for CASSLEPRETNSPLHF.

This clone was seen once. The chain is built from TRBV4-3 and TRBJ2-7, with unresolved D. V was trimmed by 4 bases and J by 2 bases, leaving 9 bases between them. The germline V gene encodes CDR1 LGHNA and CDR2 YSLEER. CDR3 size: 13 residues. CDR3 sequence reads: CASSPDGTYEQYF. DNA of the CDR3: TGCGCCAGCAGCCCGGACGGAACCTACGAGCAGTACTTC.

This chain joins TRBV6-4 and TRBJ1-1; D is ambiguous. V was pared by 4 bases and J by 4 bases, with 10 bases between. The CDR3 runs to 13 residues. Germline V gives CDR1 MRHNA, CDR2 SNTAGT. The CDR3 DNA sequence: TGTGCCAGCAGTGTGGAGGGCTCCACTGAAGCTTTCTTT. Translating gives CASSVEGSTEAFF.